These 28 T cell receptor beta chains came from one sample sequenced in a study of T-cell reconstitution after alpha-beta-depleted transplantation in children. The library targeted TCRbeta and was prepared with unique molecular identifiers. Each CDR3 protein is one row after TCRdb ran MiXCR on the PCR reads. Here the sample spans 200,000 to 250,000 distinct CDR3 sequences, 7% to 9% being singletons. This material consisted of PBMCs, mostly from graft donor cells, taken 360 days after TCRalphabeta/CD19-depleted stem cell transplant. These receptors originate from a male patient between 2 and 15 years old who had a stem cell transplant for acute myeloid leukemia, so the T cells may come from the graft donor.

This chain joins TRBV6-5 and TRBJ2-3, with unresolved D. Per the germline V gene, CDR1 is MNHEY and CDR2 is SVGAGI. V was cut by 2 bases and J by 3 bases, with 6 bases left in between. The CDR3 has 13 amino acids. The CDR3 loop is CASSYRTTDTQYF. CDR3 coding DNA: TGTGCCAGCAGTTACCGCACAACAGATACGCAGTATTTT.

This clonotype was seen a handful of times. J is TRBJ2-5 and V is TRBV4-2; TRBD2 agrees at 15 bases. V was pared by 4 bases and J by 4 bases, with 4 bases of the junction left unmatched. CDR1 LGHNA and CDR2 YNFKEQ come from the germline V gene. The CDR3 is 16 residues long. CDR3 DNA sequence: TGTGCCAGCAGCCCGCGGACTAGCGGGAGGGTAGAGACCCAGTACTTC. This encodes CASSPRTSGRVETQYF.

On this clonotype itself: This may be a read error: a much more frequent sequence differs by one nucleotide. The chain recombines TRBV3-1 with TRBJ2-1, with a weak D call TRBD1 (6 bases). The germline gives CDR1 LGHDT, CDR2 YNNKEL (reference sequence). This CDR3 has 19 amino acids. V lost 8 bases and J 6 bases, leaving 32 bases between the germline ends. CDR3 bases: TGTGCCAGCTGTTCGCGCATACGAGGACGGACAGTTAGGTTCAATGAGCAGTTCTTC. It yields the protein CASCSRIRGRTVRFNEQFF.

This clonotype was seen many times. V gene TRBV7-8 combines with J gene TRBJ2-1, with 9 bases aligning to TRBD2. The CDR3 runs to 15 residues. V gave up 3 bases and J gave up 4 bases; unmatched junction bases: 4. Germline CDR1 SGHVS, CDR2 FQNEAQ. CDR3 DNA sequence: TGTGCCAGCAGCTTCAGGCTAGCGGGGTACAATGAGCAGTTCTTC. Its translation: CASSFRLAGYNEQFF.

This clonotype appeared many times. J is TRBJ2-5 and V is TRBV25-1; possibly TRBD2 for D (6 bases). V was shortened by 3 bases and J by 2 bases, with 19 bases between the two germline ends. This CDR3 region has 17 residues. CDR1 is MGHDK, CDR2 SYGVNS, per germline. The CDR3 DNA sequence: TGTGCCAGCAGTGATCCCCCGGGACTCTCCTTACAAGAGACCCAGTACTTC. Translated: CASSDPPGLSLQETQYF.

This clonotype showed up just a few times. In nucleotides, the CDR3 is TGTGCCAGCAGTCAGGGGCAGCGGAATGAGCAGTTCTTC. It specifies CASSQGQRNEQFF. The chain uses TRBV7-6 and TRBJ2-1; a weak D match, TRBD1 (6 bases). Germline CDR1 SGHVS, CDR2 FNYEAQ. V lost 6 bases and J lost 7, with 13 bases in between. This CDR3 is built from 13 residues.

This clonotype was recorded a few times. The chain carries TRBV6-1 and TRBJ2-1; TRBD1 matches at 12 bases. This CDR3 is built from 16 residues. From germline, CDR1 is MNHNS and CDR2 SASEGT. The junction had 6 bases not matched to a gene; V was cut back by 2 bases and J by 7 bases. The CDR3 nucleotides read TGTGCCAGCAGTGAACCTCCGGGACAGGGGGCGAATGAGCAGTTCTTC. Translation gives CASSEPPGQGANEQFF.

The table lists this clonotype with a few counts. The chain links TRBV27 to TRBJ1-4; D not certain. The CDR3 runs 15 residues. Germline lookup yields CDR1 MNHEY and CDR2 SMNVEV (reference sequence). Deletions cut 6 bases from V and 8 bases from J, with 19 bases between. In DNA, the CDR3 is TGTGCCAGCAGCAAGAAGTTGGGTTTAGGGGAAAAACTGTTTTTT. Translated, it gives CASSKKLGLGEKLFF.

This clonotype appeared many times. The rearrangement links TRBV7-3 to TRBJ2-6; D call uncertain. V lost 2 bases and J 2 bases, leaving 7 bases between the germline ends. CDR1 is SGHTA, CDR2 FQGTGA, per germline. This CDR3 comprises 15 residues. The CDR3 DNA is TGTGCCAGCAGCTTACTTAATACTGGGGCCAACGTCCTGACTTTC. Its translation is CASSLLNTGANVLTF.

This clonotype was counted at least ten times. The chain combines TRBV15 with TRBJ2-2, with D perhaps TRBD2 (6 bases). CDR1 is LNHNV and CDR2 is YYDKDF in the germline V gene (reference sequence). The CDR3 loop spans 16 amino acids. The V and J ends lost 1 base and 4 bases respectively, with 13 bases between them. The CDR3 DNA reads as TGTGCCACCAGCAGAGTACGCCTAGCGTCCACCGGGGAGCTGTTTTTT. Translating it yields CATSRVRLASTGELFF.

This clonotype was seen only a few times. The chain is built from TRBV7-2 and TRBJ2-7, with D tentatively TRBD2 (5 bases). The CDR3 contains 13 residues. Germline-derived CDR1 and CDR2 are SGHTA and FQGNSA. V lost 2 bases to trimming and J lost 1 base, with 6 bases between them. In DNA, the CDR3 is TGTGCCAGCAGCTTACTAGCATCCTACGAGCAGTACGTC. Translation gives CASSLLASYEQYV.

This clonotype was observed a few times. The genes are TRBV2 and TRBJ1-5; D call uncertain. Germline V lookup: CDR1 SNHLY, CDR2 FYNNEI. V lost 5 bases to trimming and J lost 0 bases, with 8 bases between them. CDR3 length: 14 residues. This CDR3 reads CASSFFGSNQPQHF. DNA for the CDR3: TGTGCCAGCAGTTTCTTCGGTAGCAATCAGCCCCAGCATTTT.

This clonotype was recorded many times. The chain links TRBV5-1 to TRBJ2-5, with TRBD1 matching 7 bases. The germline V gene has CDR1 SGHRS and CDR2 YFSETQ. After removal of 4 bases from V and 4 bases from J, the junction contained 4 bases not matched to a gene. This CDR3 is 13 amino acids long. In DNA, the CDR3 is TGCGCCAGCAGCCATGCAGGGGGAGAGACCCAGTACTTC. It yields the protein CASSHAGGETQYF.

The chain carries TRBV5-6 and TRBJ2-1, with D hard to call. Germline V CDR1 and CDR2: SGHDT, YYEEEE. The CDR3 covers 14 residues. Deletions cut 6 bases from V and 5 bases from J, with 15 bases between. CDR3 in amino acids: CASTPGQHHNEQFF. The DNA of the CDR3 is TGTGCCAGCACCCCCGGGCAACACCACAATGAGCAGTTCTTC.

This chain connects TRBV18 to TRBJ1-1; no firm D call. Germline V gives CDR1 KGHSH, CDR2 LQKENI. V shed 1 base and J shed 1 base, with 10 bases lying between them. The CDR3 length is 15 residues. The CDR3 DNA reads TGTGCCAGCTCACCACTGGCTAACAGGAACACTGAAGCTTTCTTT. Its translation is CASSPLANRNTEAFF.

In this sample, this clonotype turned up a few times. The CDR3 is CASSPRLRQGFF. CDR3 in DNA: TGTGCCAGCAGCCCCAGACTGCGTCAGGGGTTCTTC. The rearrangement uses TRBV5-5 and TRBJ2-1, with D possibly TRBD1 on 5 matching bases. Looked up from germline, CDR1 is SGHKS and CDR2 is YYEKEE (reference sequence). CDR3 length: 12 residues. Trimming left V 4 bases short and J 15 bases short, with 17 bases between.

This clonotype was seen more than once but under ten times. This rearrangement joins TRBV25-1 to TRBJ2-2; 8 bases line up with TRBD2. This CDR3 region has 14 residues. V lost 5 bases to trimming and J lost 5 bases; unmatched junction nucleotides: 4. Germline V CDR1 and CDR2: MGHDK, SYGVNS. The CDR3 DNA is TGTGCCAGCAGTCGGGGGGGGCGTACCGGGGAGCTGTTTTTT. Its protein product is CASSRGGRTGELFF.

In its sample, this clonotype was seen many times. J is TRBJ1-2 and V is TRBV11-2; D perhaps matches TRBD1 (6 bases). The germline V gene encodes CDR1 SGHAT and CDR2 FQNNGV. V lost 3 bases to trimming and J lost 6 bases, with 11 bases between them. The CDR3 consists of 13 residues. CDR3 region: CASSFGQPNGYTF. CDR3 nucleotide sequence: TGTGCCAGCAGCTTCGGACAGCCCAATGGCTACACCTTC.

The chain employs TRBV29-1 and TRBJ2-4; 10 nucleotides match TRBD2. The CDR3 sequence is 16 residues long. The junction had 8 bases not matched to a gene; V was cut back by 3 bases and J by 3 bases. The germline V gene encodes CDR1 SQVTM and CDR2 ANQGSEA. The CDR3 region is CSVEWLAGAGKNIQYF. CDR3 bases: TGCAGCGTTGAGTGGCTAGCGGGGGCTGGCAAAAACATTCAGTACTTC.

The sample holds many counts of this clonotype. This chain connects TRBV5-1 to TRBJ2-5; the D call may be TRBD1 or TRBD2 (5 bases each). Trimming removed 4 bases at V and 7 bases at J, with 17 bases between. This CDR3 is 14 amino acids long. Germline assignment: CDR1 SGHRS and CDR2 YFSETQ. CDR3 in DNA: TGCGCCAGCAGCCCCGGGACCACAGGATGGACCCAGTACTTC. It codes for CASSPGTTGWTQYF.

The sample holds a few counts of this clonotype. This chain connects TRBV9 to TRBJ2-1; perhaps TRBD2 as D (5 bases). Trimming cost V 4 bases and J 8 bases, with 16 bases left between them. CDR3 length: 14 residues. Germline V lookup: CDR1 SGDLS, CDR2 YYNGEE. The CDR3 loop reads CASSRWEASYEQFF. CDR3 bases: TGTGCCAGCAGCCGCTGGGAAGCTAGCTATGAGCAGTTCTTC.

As for this clonotype: This may be a read error, as it is one base from a much larger clone. The chain has TRBV20-1 and TRBJ1-2; D might be TRBD1 (5 bases). Trimming took off 8 bases at V and 6 bases at J, with 19 bases between the two ends. The CDR3 length is 13 residues. Germline lookup yields CDR1 DFQATT and CDR2 SNEGSKA (reference sequence). The CDR3 spells CSPHDDGTHGYTF. CDR3 coding DNA: TGCAGTCCTCATGATGACGGGACTCATGGCTACACCTTC.

The table lists this clonotype with a few counts. The rearrangement links TRBV20-1 to TRBJ2-7, with TRBD2 matching 7 bases. The CDR3 spans 13 residues. The trim removed 3 bases at V and 5 bases at J, leaving 7 bases unmatched. Germline V lookup: CDR1 DFQATT, CDR2 SNEGSKA (reference sequence). This chain's CDR3 is CSARRTSLHEQYF. In nucleotides, the CDR3 is TGCAGTGCTAGGCGGACTAGTCTCCACGAGCAGTACTTC.

The table lists this clonotype with many counts. The chain combines TRBV20-1 with TRBJ1-1, with a possible D match to TRBD1 (6 bases). The V gene's germline CDR1 is DFQATT and CDR2 SNEGSKA (reference sequence). V dropped 5 bases and J dropped 3 bases, with 16 bases sitting between them. This CDR3 is built from 14 residues. For the CDR3, the DNA is TGCAGTGCTCTCCGGACAGTGAAGGACACTGAAGCTTTCTTT. Translated: CSALRTVKDTEAFF.

This clonotype has more than one count but fewer than ten. The J gene is TRBJ2-3, the V gene TRBV20-1, with 11 bases aligning to TRBD2. The J segment lost 6 bases and the V segment lost 3 bases, leaving 5 bases of the junction unmatched. The CDR3 covers 14 residues. Germline-derived CDR1 and CDR2 are DFQATT and SNEGSKA (reference sequence). CDR3: CSARASGGLDTQYF. CDR3 DNA sequence: TGCAGTGCTAGGGCTAGCGGGGGGCTGGATACGCAGTATTTT.

The V call is TRBV18, the J call TRBJ1-1; D gene unclear. The CDR3 is 13 amino acids. Trimming cost V 0 bases and J 10 bases, with 12 bases left between them. Germline CDR1 KGHSH, CDR2 LQKENI. The CDR3 loop is CASSPPVYRGAFF. The CDR3, as DNA: TGTGCCAGCTCACCACCAGTCTATCGTGGAGCTTTCTTT. The complete variable domain, with remaining parts taken from reference TRBV18 and TRBJ1-1, reads NAGVMQNPRHLVRRRGQEARLRCSPMKGHSHVYWYRQLPEEGLKFMVYLQKENIIDESGMPKERFSAEFPKEGPSILRIQQVVRGDSAAYFCASSPPVYRGAFFGQGTRLTVV.

This clonotype has only a few counts. The chain carries TRBV29-1 and TRBJ2-3; 10 bases line up with TRBD1. CDR1 SQVTM and CDR2 ANQGSEA come from the germline V gene. The CDR3 consists of 13 residues. Germline trimming cut 6 bases from V and 4 bases from J; bases unmatched to any gene: 4. The CDR3 nucleotides are TGCAGCGTGCGGGACAGGGGACCAGATACGCAGTATTTT. It encodes CSVRDRGPDTQYF.

The genes are TRBV27 and TRBJ2-1; D remains ambiguous. Germline-derived CDR1 and CDR2 are MNHEY and SMNVEV (reference sequence). V gave up 2 bases and J gave up 6 bases, with 8 bases separating them. The CDR3 contains 13 residues. In DNA form, the CDR3 reads TGTGCCAGCAGTTTAAGGCCGGGCAATGAGCAGTTCTTC. This gives the protein CASSLRPGNEQFF.